This TCR beta chain was documented in a study of CD8 T cells in ankylosing spondylitis. Study-level points and caveats: Characteristic, it appeared, of ankylosing spondylitis blood was a TCR beta motif of fewer than 10 highly homologous variants.

Concerning this clonotype: What it binds is not known.

In TCRdb, the 5' RACE reads were re-called with MiXCR into one record per CDR3 protein. The repertoire holds just over 350,000 distinct CDR3 sequences, around 20% seen once, with around 14% in the top ten. The trim removed 10 bases at V and 12 bases at J, leaving 12 bases unmatched. The germline CDR1 and CDR2 sequences are SGHTA and FQGTGA. The CDR3 has 15 residues. The sequencing input was blood, either unsorted or a sorted T cell fraction (not recorded which). The chain links TRBV7-3 to TRBJ2-1; TRBD2 agrees at 16 bases. The sequence derives from a male donor with ankylosing spondylitis or in good health (not recorded which). The CDR3 loop is CANPGTSGGGLGQFF. The CDR3 bases are TGTGCCAACCCCGGGACTAGCGGGGGGGGCCTTGGGCAGTTCTTC.